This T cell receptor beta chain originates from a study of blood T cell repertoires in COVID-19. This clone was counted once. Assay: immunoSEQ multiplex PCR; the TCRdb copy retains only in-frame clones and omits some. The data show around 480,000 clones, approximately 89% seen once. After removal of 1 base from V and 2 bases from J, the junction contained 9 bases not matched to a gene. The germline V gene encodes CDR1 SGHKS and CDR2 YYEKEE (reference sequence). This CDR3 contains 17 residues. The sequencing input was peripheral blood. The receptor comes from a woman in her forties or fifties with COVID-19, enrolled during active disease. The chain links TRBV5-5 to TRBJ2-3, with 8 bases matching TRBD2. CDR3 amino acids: CASSLRSERGPTDTQYF. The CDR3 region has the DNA TGTGCCAGCAGCTTGAGGTCTGAGCGGGGGCCCACAGATACGCAGTATTTT.